The present T cell receptor (beta chain) was sequenced within a study of graft-versus-host responses after intestinal transplantation. Study results and caveats: Some patients had graft-donor T cell macrochimerism, and their allografts showed high graft-versus-host to host-versus-graft clonal ratios.

About this clone: Its cognate antigen is unknown.

The protocol was immunoSEQ multiplex PCR, while the TCRdb copy is restricted to in-frame clones and leaves out a portion. The table includes approximately 25,000 clones, over 85% detected once. CDR1 is SGHAT and CDR2 is FQNNGV in the germline V gene. The CDR3 covers 17 residues. The V end was cut by 4 bases, the J end by 2 bases, with 19 bases between. The material was PBMCs, obtained just over 29 days after intestinal transplant. The clonotype was recovered from a human patient who received an intestinal transplant, so some T cells may come from the graft donor. J is TRBJ2-3 and V is TRBV11-2; weak D call: TRBD2 (7 bases). CDR3 region: CASSSVSRGLLTDTQYF. DNA of the CDR3: TGTGCCAGCAGCTCCGTCTCGCGGGGGCTACTCACAGATACGCAGTATTTT.